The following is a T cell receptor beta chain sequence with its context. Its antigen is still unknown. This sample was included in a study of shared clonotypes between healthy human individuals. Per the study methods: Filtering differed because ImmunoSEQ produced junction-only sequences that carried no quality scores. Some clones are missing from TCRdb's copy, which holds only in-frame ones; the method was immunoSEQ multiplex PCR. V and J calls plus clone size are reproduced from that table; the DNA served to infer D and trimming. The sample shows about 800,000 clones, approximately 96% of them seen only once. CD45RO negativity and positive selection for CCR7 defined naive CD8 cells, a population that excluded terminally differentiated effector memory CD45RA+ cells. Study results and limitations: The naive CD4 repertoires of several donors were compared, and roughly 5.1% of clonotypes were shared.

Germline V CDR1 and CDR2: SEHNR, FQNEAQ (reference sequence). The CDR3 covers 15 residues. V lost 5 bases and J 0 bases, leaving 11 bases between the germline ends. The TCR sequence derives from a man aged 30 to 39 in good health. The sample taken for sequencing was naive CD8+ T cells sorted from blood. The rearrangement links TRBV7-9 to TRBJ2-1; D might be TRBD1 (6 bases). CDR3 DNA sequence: TGTGCCAGCAGCGTAATAGGGGGCTCCTACAATGAGCAGTTCTTC. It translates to CASSVIGGSYNEQFF.